This is a list of T cell receptor beta chains from one sample in a study of blood T cells in healthy people across ages. TCRdb fed the 5' RACE reads into MiXCR, producing one record per CDR3 protein. The repertoire consists of about 940,000 distinct CDR3 sequences, with roughly 48% occurring once and the leading ten covering 13%. The sample taken for sequencing was blood. The source of these receptors is a young man in good health. The CDR3 runs from the conserved cysteine through the conserved F or W. D genes are given only for firm matches. Not all rows give a size; the values are once, few, many and, for expanded clones, a class.

D	V	J	size	CDR3	DNA
TRBD2	TRBV6-6	TRBJ2-3	.	CASTRRERETTDTQYF	TGTGCCAGCACAAGAAGGGAGCGGGAGACCACAGATACGCAGTATTTT
.	TRBV5-1	TRBJ1-2	few	CASREDGKTNYGYTF	TGCGCCAGCAGGGAAGACGGGAAAACTAACTATGGCTACACCTTC
.	TRBV27	TRBJ1-2	few	CASSLSAARAFYGYTF	TGTGCCAGCAGTTTATCCGCCGCCCGAGCTTTCTATGGCTACACCTTC
.	TRBV5-1	TRBJ1-4	few	CASSSRDAFRVQEKLFF	TGCGCCAGCAGCTCAAGGGATGCTTTCCGGGTCCAAGAAAAACTGTTTTTT
.	TRBV10-3	TRBJ2-5	.	CAINGGGGDRSEQYF	TGTGCCATCAATGGTGGGGGGGGCGATCGATCTGAGCAGTACTTC
.	TRBV5-6	TRBJ2-1	.	CASSLDFGLGGSYNEQFF	TGTGCCAGCAGCTTGGATTTCGGTTTGGGGGGCTCCTACAATGAGCAGTTCTTC
TRBD1	TRBV5-5	TRBJ2-3	.	CASTESGTETDTQYF	TGTGCCAGCACCGAATCCGGGACAGAGACAGATACGCAGTATTTT
.	TRBV6-5	TRBJ2-1	.	CASSYTRTRLGYNEQFF	TGTGCCAGCAGTTACACCCGGACCAGGTTAGGCTACAATGAGCAGTTCTTC
.	TRBV21-1	TRBJ2-2	.	CASREGQGCTGELFF	TGTGCCAGCAGGGAGGGACAGGGTTGTACCGGGGAGCTGTTTTTT
TRBD1	TRBV7-2	TRBJ1-6	.	CASSLAGTGREPLHF	TGTGCCAGCAGTTTAGCCGGGACAGGTCGTGAGCCCCTCCACTTT
.	TRBV29-1	TRBJ2-1	few	CSVDTTKTSEQFF	TGCAGCGTTGACACCACCAAGACCAGTGAGCAGTTCTTC
TRBD2	TRBV10-3	TRBJ2-4	.	CAISYGGENIQYF	TGTGCCATCTCCTATGGGGGGGAAAACATTCAGTACTTC
TRBD2	TRBV18	TRBJ2-1	.	CASSHRGRDGNEQFF	TGTGCCAGCTCACACAGAGGGAGGGATGGCAATGAGCAGTTCTTC
TRBD1	TRBV7-9	TRBJ1-2	.	CASSSGQTDRGYTF	TGTGCCAGCAGCTCGGGACAGACGGATCGGGGCTACACCTTC
.	TRBV4-2	TRBJ2-3	.	CASGQERTDTQYF	TGTGCCAGCGGCCAAGAACGGACAGATACGCAGTATTTT
.	TRBV3-1	TRBJ1-2	few	CASSYRDFGYTF	TGTGCCAGCAGCTACCGGGACTTCGGCTACACCTTC
TRBD2	TRBV3-1	TRBJ2-1	.	CASSLQSLAGVGNEQFF	TGTGCCAGCAGCTTACAATCACTAGCGGGGGTTGGGAATGAGCAGTTCTTC
.	TRBV2	TRBJ2-7	once	CASSASGRYGQYF	TGTGCCAGCAGTGCGTCGGGCCGCTACGGGCAGTACTTC
.	TRBV20-1	TRBJ2-7	.	CSAREGPTSLSYEQYF	TGCAGTGCTAGAGAGGGCCCGACTAGTCTCTCCTACGAGCAGTACTTC
TRBD2	TRBV29-1	TRBJ2-3	.	CIAVPGLAATDTQYF	TGCATAGCGGTTCCGGGACTAGCGGCCACAGATACGCAGTATTTT
.	TRBV5-1	TRBJ2-1	once	CAGSPTAQSSYNEQFF	TGCGCCGGCAGCCCCACCGCCCAGAGCTCCTACAATGAGCAGTTCTTC
.	TRBV4-1	TRBJ1-2	few	CASSPTLQANYGYTF	TGCGCCAGCAGCCCCACGCTACAGGCTAACTATGGCTACACCTTC
.	TRBV18	TRBJ1-2	.	CASSPRVKEDYTF	TGTGCCAGCTCACCACGTGTGAAGGAGGACTACACCTTC
.	TRBV28	TRBJ2-5	.	CASSQSGTQYF	TGTGCCAGCAGTCAATCAGGGACCCAGTACTTC
TRBD2	TRBV25-1	TRBJ2-7	.	CASSDETSGITYEQYF	TGTGCCAGCAGTGATGAGACTAGCGGGATTACCTACGAGCAGTACTTC
TRBD1	TRBV20-1	TRBJ2-7	.	CSASTGTASYEQYF	TGCAGTGCTTCCACCGGGACAGCCTCCTACGAGCAGTACTTC
.	TRBV29-1	TRBJ2-5	.	CSGGQPPQETQYF	TGCAGCGGGGGACAACCACCTCAAGAGACCCAGTACTTC
TRBD1	TRBV28	TRBJ1-6	.	CASREATGGRSPLHF	TGTGCCAGCAGGGAGGCTACAGGGGGCCGTTCACCCCTCCACTTT
TRBD1	TRBV29-1	TRBJ2-6	many	CSVTGGSSGANVLTF	TGCAGCGTGACAGGGGGTTCTTCTGGGGCCAACGTCCTGACTTTC
.	TRBV5-6	TRBJ1-2	.	CASSGLYYGYTF	TGTGCCAGCAGTGGGCTTTACTATGGCTACACCTTC
.	TRBV6-1	TRBJ1-4	few	CASSEAGQPLEKLFF	TGTGCCAGCAGTGAAGCGGGGCAGCCCCTTGAAAAACTGTTTTTT
TRBD1	TRBV4-1	TRBJ2-7	.	CASSQDTQGYYEQYF	TGCGCCAGCAGCCAAGACACACAGGGGTACTACGAGCAGTACTTC
.	TRBV9	TRBJ2-7	many	CASSVGHAPTGYEQYF	TGTGCCAGCAGCGTAGGTCATGCACCGACAGGTTACGAGCAGTACTTC
.	TRBV5-4	TRBJ2-1	.	CASSCGNEQFF	TGTGCCAGCAGCTGCGGAAACGAGCAGTTCTTC
.	TRBV7-9	TRBJ1-5	.	CASSLLSEGSNQPQHF	TGTGCCAGCAGCTTATTGTCCGAGGGGAGCAATCAGCCCCAGCATTTT
.	TRBV5-5	TRBJ1-5	once	CASSWGDREIGNRPQHF	TGTGCCAGCAGCTGGGGCGATAGGGAGATTGGCAATCGGCCCCAGCATTTT
TRBD2	TRBV7-3	TRBJ2-3	.	CASSSTSGGGADTQYF	TGTGCCAGCAGCTCTACTAGCGGGGGGGGCGCAGATACGCAGTATTTT
TRBD2	TRBV12-3/TRBV12-4	TRBJ2-1	.	CASSFGGAGGPTTDEQFF	TGTGCCAGCAGTTTTGGCGGAGCGGGGGGACCCACCACCGATGAGCAGTTCTTC
.	TRBV20-1	TRBJ1-5	.	CSAREGFQPQHF	TGCAGTGCTAGAGAGGGTTTCCAGCCCCAGCATTTT
.	TRBV6-1	TRBJ2-7	.	CASTSGSVNCEQYF	TGTGCCAGCACCTCAGGGAGCGTTAACTGCGAGCAGTACTTC
.	TRBV20-1	TRBJ2-4	few	CSARDQVLAKNIQYF	TGCAGTGCTAGAGATCAGGTGCTAGCCAAAAACATTCAGTACTTC
TRBD1	TRBV20-1	TRBJ2-5	.	CSAGEGQGRETQYF	TGCAGTGCGGGCGAAGGACAGGGGCGAGAGACCCAGTACTTC
.	TRBV7-9	TRBJ2-1	.	CASTEQFF	TGTGCCAGCACCGAGCAGTTCTTC
.	TRBV7-2	TRBJ1-5	.	CASSPSPGNQPQHF	TGTGCCAGCAGCCCCAGCCCAGGGAATCAGCCCCAGCATTTT
TRBD1	TRBV29-1	TRBJ2-2	few	CSVIQRQGGSGELFF	TGCAGCGTTATCCAACGACAGGGGGGGAGCGGGGAGCTGTTTTTT
TRBD1	TRBV4-3	TRBJ1-2	.	CASSQIGTAGGYTF	TGCGCCAGCAGCCAGATAGGGACAGCTGGTGGCTACACCTTC